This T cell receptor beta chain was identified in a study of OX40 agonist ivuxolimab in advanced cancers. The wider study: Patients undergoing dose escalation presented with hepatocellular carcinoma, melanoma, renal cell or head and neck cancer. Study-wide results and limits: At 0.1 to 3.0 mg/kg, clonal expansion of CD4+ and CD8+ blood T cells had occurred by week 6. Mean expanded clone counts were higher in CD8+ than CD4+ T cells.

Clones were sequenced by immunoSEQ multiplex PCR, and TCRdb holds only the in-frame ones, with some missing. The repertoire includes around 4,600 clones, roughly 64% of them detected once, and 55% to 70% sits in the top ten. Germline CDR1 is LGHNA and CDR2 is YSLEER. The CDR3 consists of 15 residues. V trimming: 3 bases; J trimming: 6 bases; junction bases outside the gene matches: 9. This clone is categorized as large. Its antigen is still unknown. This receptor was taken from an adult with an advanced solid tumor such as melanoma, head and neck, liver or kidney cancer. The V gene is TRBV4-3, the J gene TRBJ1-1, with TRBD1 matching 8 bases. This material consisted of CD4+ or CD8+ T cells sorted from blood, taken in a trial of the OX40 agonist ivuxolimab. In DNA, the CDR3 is TGCGCCAGCAGCCACGCTATGGACAGGGCCGCTGAAGCTTTCTTT. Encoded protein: CASSHAMDRAAEAFF.